Shown below are 21 T cell receptor beta chains from a single sample sequenced in a study of blood T cell repertoires in COVID-19. Clones were read by immunoSEQ multiplex PCR, and TCRdb kept only the in-frame ones, dropping some. The sample includes fewer than 350,000 clones, 81% of them seen just once. Sequenced sample: peripheral blood. The receptors come from a woman aged 55-75 years with active or convalescent COVID-19.

The chain joins TRBV2 to TRBJ2-1, with 7 bases fitting TRBD1. From germline, CDR1 is SNHLY and CDR2 FYNNEI. J gave up 11 bases and V 7 bases, and 5 bases lay outside the gene matches. CDR3 size: 11 residues. CDR3 residues: CASTQGSKQFF. CDR3 coding DNA: TGTGCCAGCACACAGGGGAGCAAGCAGTTCTTC. Combining the CDR3 with reference TRBV2 and TRBJ2-1 gives the whole variable domain EPEVTQTPSHQVTQMGQEVILRCVPISNHLYFYWYRQILGQKVEFLVSFYNNEISEKSEIFDDQFSVERPDGSNFTLKIRSTKLEDSAMYFCASTQGSKQFFGPGTRLTVL.

The J gene is TRBJ1-4, the V gene TRBV7-9; TRBD1 aligns across 9 bases. V shed 5 bases and J 6 bases; nucleotides not matched to a gene: 7. Germline loops: CDR1 SEHNR, CDR2 FQNEAQ (reference sequence). The CDR3 length is 15 residues. For the CDR3, the DNA is TGTGCCAGCAGCACAGACAGGGGGGATTATGAAAAACTGTTTTTT. This sequence encodes CASSTDRGDYEKLFF.

The rearrangement joins TRBV6-5 to TRBJ2-7; D possibly corresponds to TRBD1 (5 bases). This CDR3 has 13 amino acids. The germline V and J ends were trimmed by 6 bases and 6 bases, with 15 bases remaining between them. Germline V gives CDR1 MNHEY, CDR2 SVGAGI. CDR3 nucleotides: TGTGCCAGCAGGAAGGACAATCTCGTCGAGCAGTACTTC. Its translation: CASRKDNLVEQYF.

The chain is built from TRBV6-5 and TRBJ1-5, with 10 positions matching TRBD1. In germline, CDR1 is MNHEY, CDR2 SVGAGI. Losses at the gene ends were 8 bases for V and 4 bases for J; bases not matched to a gene: 5. This CDR3 comprises 14 residues. The CDR3 nucleotides read TGTGCCAGCGGACAGGGGGTGAGTAATCAGCCCCAGCATTTT. It translates to CASGQGVSNQPQHF.

This clone has just one count. The chain is built from TRBV3-1 (or the pseudogene TRBV3-2) and TRBJ2-1; TRBD2 matches 8 bases. The V gene's germline CDR1 is LGHDT and CDR2 YNNKEL (reference sequence). V gave up 2 bases and J gave up 8 bases; unmatched junction bases: 8. The CDR3 is made up of 15 amino acids. CDR3 residues: CASSQPGLGRDEQFF. CDR3 in DNA: TGTGCCAGCAGCCAACCGGGACTAGGGCGCGATGAGCAGTTCTTC.

The chain has TRBV2 and TRBJ1-2, with D unclear. Per germline, CDR1 SNHLY and CDR2 FYNNEI. Between the trimmed V and J ends, which lost 8 bases and 8 bases, there was a span of 18 bases. The CDR3 is 13 residues long. The CDR3, as DNA: TGTGCCAGCTGTCAGAATACGCAGGCGGGCTACACCTTC. Protein: CASCQNTQAGYTF.

The chain is built from TRBV7-2 and TRBJ2-3; TRBD2 matches 13 bases. CDR3 length: 21 amino acids. Germline V lookup: CDR1 SGHTA, CDR2 FQGNSA. Unmatched junction bases numbered 12, after V lost 0 bases and J lost 0 bases. The DNA for the CDR3 is TGTGCCAGCAGCTTAGCCCGACTACGGACTAGCGGGGGTCCTAGCACAGATACGCAGTATTTT. This encodes CASSLARLRTSGGPSTDTQYF. Filled out from reference TRBV7-2 and TRBJ2-3, the complete variable domain reads GAGVSQSPSNKVTEKGKDVELRCDPISGHTALYWYRQSLGQGLEFLIYFQGNSAPDKSGLPSDRFSAERTGGSVSTLTIQRTQQEDSAVYLCASSLARLRTSGGPSTDTQYFGPGTRLTVL.

The J gene is TRBJ1-1, the V gene TRBV5-1, with TRBD1 as a possible D gene (5 bases). V lost 0 bases, J lost 3 bases, and 15 bases lay in between. Per germline, CDR1 SGHRS and CDR2 YFSETQ. This CDR3 is 16 amino acids long. The CDR3 reads CASSLVMAGDYTEAFF. CDR3 nucleotide sequence: TGCGCCAGCAGCTTGGTAATGGCGGGGGACTACACTGAAGCTTTCTTT.

The V gene is TRBV2, the J gene TRBJ2-7; 8 bases agree with TRBD1. V dropped 4 bases and J dropped 3; count of bases not matched to a gene: 5. This CDR3 contains 14 residues. CDR1 SNHLY and CDR2 FYNNEI come from the germline V gene. The CDR3 DNA follows: TGTGCCAGCAGTGCAGGACAGGGTTACTACGAGCAGTACTTC. This codes for CASSAGQGYYEQYF. Supplemented by reference TRBV2 and TRBJ2-7, the full variable domain reads EPEVTQTPSHQVTQMGQEVILRCVPISNHLYFYWYRQILGQKVEFLVSFYNNEISEKSEIFDDQFSVERPDGSNFTLKIRSTKLEDSAMYFCASSAGQGYYEQYFGPGTRLTVT.

This clone was observed once. This chain uses TRBV7-8 with TRBJ2-5; D gene ambiguous. The CDR3 loop spans 14 amino acids. Deletions cut 2 bases from V and 4 bases from J, with 11 bases between. Germline-derived CDR1 and CDR2 are SGHVS and FQNEAQ. The CDR3 sequence is CASSLPYSAETQYF. The CDR3 region has the DNA TGTGCCAGCAGCTTACCCTACAGTGCAGAGACCCAGTACTTC.

The chain couples TRBV28 to TRBJ1-2; 7 positions match TRBD1. CDR1 is MDHEN, CDR2 SYDVKM, per germline. The J segment lost 4 bases and the V segment lost 2 bases, leaving 7 bases of the junction unmatched. This CDR3 has 15 residues. The CDR3 protein is CASSLNPGGVYGYTF. CDR3 coding DNA: TGTGCCAGCAGTTTAAACCCAGGGGGAGTCTATGGCTACACCTTC.

V gene TRBV21-1 combines with J gene TRBJ2-1; the table's D gene call, TRBD2, was not cross checked with the DNA. TRBV21-1 is labeled a pseudogene. CDR3 length: 16 amino acids. The CDR3 reads CASSATSLRGRSEQFF. CDR3 bases: TGTGCCAGCAGCGCAACTTCTTTGCGGGGGAGAAGCGAGCAGTTCTTC.

This clone was detected only once. CDR3 sequence: CAIRASSGANVLTF. The CDR3 nucleotides read TGTGCCATCAGAGCCTCCTCTGGGGCCAACGTCCTGACTTTC. This sequence joins TRBV10-3 and TRBJ2-6; no clear D. The CDR3 runs to 14 residues. Trimming left V 6 bases short and J 0 bases short, with 6 bases between. CDR1 is ENHRY, CDR2 SYGVKD, per germline.

This sequence joins TRBV19 and TRBJ1-6, with 7 nucleotides matching TRBD1. The CDR3 consists of 13 residues. Trimming took 6 bases from V and 13 from J; bases not matched to a gene: 9. The germline V gene encodes CDR1 LNHDA and CDR2 SQIVND (reference sequence). CDR3 nucleotides: TGTGCCAGTAGGACAGGGAACTTTGGCCCCCTCCACTTT. Encoded protein: CASRTGNFGPLHF.

The rearrangement uses TRBV9 and TRBJ2-1; TRBD2 aligns across 11 bases. CDR1 is SGDLS and CDR2 is YYNGEE in the germline V gene. J was trimmed by 4 bases and V by 0 bases; bases with no gene match: 9. CDR3 size: 18 residues. The CDR3 is CASSVALAGGMIYNEQFF. CDR3 nucleotides: TGTGCCAGCAGCGTAGCTCTAGCGGGGGGTATGATATACAATGAGCAGTTCTTC.

This rearrangement joins TRBV20-1 to TRBJ2-7, with 10 bases that match TRBD2. CDR1 DFQATT and CDR2 SNEGSKA come from the germline V gene (reference sequence). This CDR3 is built from 14 residues. V trimming: 3 bases; J trimming: 2 bases; junction bases outside the gene matches: 4. CDR3: CSASPSGGAYEQYF. For the CDR3, the DNA is TGCAGTGCTAGTCCCAGCGGGGGGGCCTACGAGCAGTACTTC.

The chain has TRBV6-6 and TRBJ2-5, with TRBD1 matching 7 bases. CDR1 is MNHNY and CDR2 is SVGAGI in the germline V gene (reference sequence). CDR3 length equals 14 residues. V was clipped by 5 bases and J by 4 bases; unmatched bases: 7. The CDR3 loop is CASSKTGLGETQYF. As DNA, the CDR3 is TGTGCCAGCAGTAAGACAGGGTTGGGAGAGACCCAGTACTTC.

The chain is built from TRBV5-1 and TRBJ2-7, with 7 bases fitting TRBD1. Germline trimming cut 3 bases from V and 7 bases from J; bases unmatched to any gene: 7. Germline V gene lookup returns CDR1 SGHRS and CDR2 YFSETQ. The CDR3 has 13 residues. The CDR3, as DNA: TGCGCCAGCAGCTGGGTAGCAGGGGGTGAGCAGTACTTC. Encoded protein: CASSWVAGGEQYF.

J is TRBJ1-1 and V is TRBV3-1 (or the pseudogene TRBV3-2); D possibly corresponds to TRBD1 (6 bases). Trimming cost V 2 bases and J 8 bases, with 9 bases left between them. Per germline, CDR1 LGHDT and CDR2 YNNKEL (reference sequence). The CDR3 runs 12 residues. The chain's CDR3 is CASSQPDREAFF. CDR3 in DNA: TGTGCCAGCAGCCAACCAGACAGGGAAGCTTTCTTT.

The chain employs TRBV7-3 and TRBJ1-1; 10 positions match TRBD1. Trimming took 6 bases from V and 4 from J; bases not matched to a gene: 5. CDR1 is SGHTA, CDR2 FQGTGA, per germline. There are 14 residues in the CDR3. CDR3 in DNA: TGTGCCAGCAGGTCCGGGACAGGGGTCACTGAAGCTTTCTTT. Protein sequence: CASRSGTGVTEAFF.

The chain links TRBV5-3 to TRBJ2-7; D might be TRBD1 (6 bases). TRBV5-3 is designated an ORF whose function remains uncertain. V was trimmed by 4 bases and J by 1 base, leaving 12 bases between them. This CDR3 comprises 14 residues. The CDR3 DNA sequence: TGTGCCAGAAGCCCGAGGGGGAGATCCTACGAGCAGTACTTC. It translates to CARSPRGRSYEQYF.